This T cell receptor (beta chain) was sequenced in a study of T cell changes during pregnancy in multiple sclerosis. CDR3 length: 14 amino acids. Germline lookup yields CDR1 KGHSH and CDR2 LQKENI. Deletions cut 0 bases from V and 4 bases from J, with 7 bases between. Sequencing was performed with immunoSEQ multiplex PCR; in TCRdb, only in-frame clones are kept and a portion is missing. The repertoire holds tens of thousands of clones, with around 94% as singletons. The specimen comprised CD8+ T cells from peripheral blood mononuclear cells, sampled in the third trimester of pregnancy. The source of this sequence is a female donor with multiple sclerosis, enrolled in a pregnancy study. The chain employs TRBV18 and TRBJ1-5, with D unresolved. Here the CDR3 DNA reads TGTGCCAGCTCACCACCTGAGACTAATCAGCCCCAGCATTTT. This translates into CASSPPETNQPQHF.